This is a list of T cell receptor beta chains from one sample in a study of shared clonotypes between healthy human individuals. Profiled with immunoSEQ multiplex PCR; TCRdb holds only in-frame clones, not every one. The sample includes about 1.5 million clones, approximately 96% of them seen just once. Sequencing was done on a sample of naive CD4+ T cells sorted from blood. The receptors were sampled from a man aged 25 to 45 in good health. CDR3s include the opening cysteine and the closing phenylalanine or tryptophan. A D gene is named only where the DNA matches it firmly. Size is stated for part of the rows, as once, few or many counts, or as a class when the clone is expanded.

J: TRBJ1-1
length: 15
V: TRBV5-5
size: -
D: TRBD1
CDR3: CASSKPTGASTEAFF
DNA: TGTGCCAGCAGCAAACCGACAGGGGCGAGCACTGAAGCTTTCTTT

J: TRBJ2-5
length: 13
V: TRBV9
size: few
D: -
CDR3: CASSVTAGETQYF
DNA: TGTGCCAGCAGCGTAACCGCGGGTGAGACCCAGTACTTC

J: TRBJ2-1
length: 20
V: TRBV9
size: -
D: TRBD1
CDR3: CASSVAWGEDRRHSYNEQFF
DNA: TGTGCCAGCAGCGTAGCCTGGGGAGAGGACAGGCGACACTCCTACAATGAGCAGTTCTTC

J: TRBJ2-6
length: 16
V: TRBV9
size: -
D: -
CDR3: CASSVGQASGANVLTF
DNA: TGTGCCAGCAGCGTAGGACAGGCCTCTGGGGCCAACGTCCTGACTTTC

J: TRBJ2-3
length: 15
V: TRBV9
size: once
D: -
CDR3: CASSVSPAPTDTQYF
DNA: TGTGCCAGCAGCGTCTCCCCAGCACCCACAGATACGCAGTATTTT

J: TRBJ1-2
length: 15
V: TRBV10-3
size: -
D: TRBD1
CDR3: CAISESGTGTKGYTF
DNA: TGTGCCATCAGTGAGTCGGGGACAGGGACTAAGGGCTACACCTTC

J: TRBJ2-7
length: 16
V: TRBV15
size: -
D: -
CDR3: CATSSTRTSYSYEQYF
DNA: TGTGCCACCAGCAGTACAAGAACGTCCTACTCCTACGAGCAGTACTTC

J: TRBJ2-1
length: 11
V: TRBV14
size: -
D: -
CDR3: CASSQEFEQFF
DNA: TGTGCCAGCAGCCAAGAATTTGAGCAGTTCTTC

J: TRBJ1-4
length: 19
V: TRBV27
size: -
D: TRBD1
CDR3: CASRLRHGGTGAANEKLFF
DNA: TGTGCCAGCAGACTTCGACATGGCGGGACAGGGGCGGCTAATGAAAAACTGTTTTTT

J: TRBJ2-1
length: 17
V: TRBV6-1
size: -
D: TRBD2
CDR3: CASSEGRAAGRNNEQFF
DNA: TGTGCCAGCAGTGAAGGGAGGGCAGCGGGACGGAACAATGAGCAGTTCTTC

J: TRBJ2-1
length: 15
V: TRBV18
size: -
D: -
CDR3: CASSPSAARDNEQFF
DNA: TGTGCCAGCTCACCAAGTGCCGCTCGGGACAATGAGCAGTTCTTC

J: TRBJ2-1
length: 14
V: TRBV19
size: once
D: -
CDR3: CASRRGSSYNEQFF
DNA: TGTGCCAGTAGAAGAGGCAGCTCCTACAATGAGCAGTTCTTC

J: TRBJ2-3
length: 17
V: TRBV7-7
size: -
D: TRBD2
CDR3: CASSSGLGTSGTDTQYF
DNA: TGTGCTAGCAGCTCAGGTTTGGGGACTAGCGGCACAGATACGCAGTATTTT

J: TRBJ2-1
length: 19
V: TRBV10-3
size: once
D: TRBD2
CDR3: CAISELASGRAILGNEQFF
DNA: TGTGCCATCAGTGAATTGGCTAGCGGGAGGGCCATCTTGGGCAATGAGCAGTTCTTC

J: TRBJ1-1
length: 12
V: TRBV10-3
size: -
D: -
CDR3: CAISEERVRAFF
DNA: TGTGCCATCAGTGAGGAAAGGGTTAGAGCTTTCTTT

J: TRBJ2-7
length: 16
V: TRBV5-6
size: -
D: TRBD1
CDR3: CASSPAYRGALDEQYF
DNA: TGTGCCAGCAGCCCTGCCTACAGGGGCGCTCTGGACGAGCAGTACTTC

J: TRBJ2-7
length: 13
V: TRBV28
size: once
D: TRBD2
CDR3: CASTLAGMPPSTF
DNA: TGTGCCAGCACCCTAGCGGGTATGCCTCCCTCTACGTTC

J: TRBJ2-7
length: 13
V: TRBV11-3
size: -
D: TRBD1
CDR3: CASSDRESHEQYF
DNA: TGTGCCAGCAGTGACAGGGAGTCCCACGAGCAGTACTTC

J: TRBJ2-7
length: 16
V: TRBV15
size: -
D: -
CDR3: CATSRDSLRVHYEQYF
DNA: TGTGCCACCAGCAGAGATTCCCTCAGGGTCCACTACGAGCAGTACTTC

J: TRBJ1-4
length: 16
V: TRBV28
size: -
D: -
CDR3: CASSHIQGEHREKLFF
DNA: TGTGCCAGCAGCCATATCCAAGGAGAGCACCGTGAAAAACTGTTTTTT

J: TRBJ2-3
length: 16
V: TRBV10-1
size: -
D: -
CDR3: CASSDSVFGSTDTQYF
DNA: TGCGCCAGCAGTGATTCAGTGTTCGGGAGCACAGATACGCAGTATTTT